The 32 T cell receptor beta chains below all came from one sample that was sequenced in a study of identical twins. TCRdb used MiXCR to reprocess the 5' RACE reads, holding one entry per CDR3 protein. The repertoire consists of around 490,000 distinct CDR3 sequences, with about 15% occurring once and the leading ten covering around 0.48%. The data were also submitted as part of a second study, on yellow fever vaccine responses in identical twins.

Sequencing was carried out using CD4+ T cells sorted from blood. The receptors derive from a woman between 18 and 29 years old in good health.

This rearrangement joins TRBV5-1 to TRBJ2-3; unclear D gene. CDR3 length: 14 amino acids. V was clipped by 2 bases and J by 2 bases, with 9 bases between them. Germline V CDR1 and CDR2: SGHRS, YFSETQ. The CDR3 sequence is CASSFSGYTDTQYF. CDR3 coding DNA: TGCGCCAGCAGCTTTTCGGGTTACACAGATACGCAGTATTTT.

There are a few counts of this clonotype. The V call is TRBV24-1, the J call TRBJ2-6, with D possibly TRBD1 on 5 matching bases. CDR1 is KGHDR and CDR2 is SFDVKD in the germline V gene. Trimming removed 0 bases at V and 4 bases at J, with 9 bases between. The CDR3 spans 16 residues. DNA of the CDR3: TGTGCCACCAGTGATTTGAGACAGACCGGGGCCAACGTCCTGACTTTC. It specifies CATSDLRQTGANVLTF.

This clonotype was detected only once. V is TRBV18 and J is TRBJ2-7, with D perhaps given as TRBD1 or TRBD2 (5 bases each). V was pared by 2 bases and J by 3 bases, with 14 bases between. This CDR3 comprises 15 residues. CDR1 and CDR2 from the germline V gene are KGHSH and LQKENI. CDR3 amino acids: CASSPGGSRDYEQYF. DNA for the CDR3: TGTGCCAGCTCACCAGGGGGTTCTAGGGACTACGAGCAGTACTTC.

There are a few counts of this clonotype. The V and J genes are TRBV12-3 or TRBV12-4 and TRBJ1-2; the D gene is possibly TRBD1 (5 bases). V lost 6 bases and J lost 2, with 13 bases in between. The CDR3 sequence is 14 residues long. The CDR3 bases are TGTGCCAGCAGCGCCCAGGGACTGAACTATGGCTACACCTTC. Protein: CASSAQGLNYGYTF.

This rearrangement joins TRBV27 to TRBJ1-2; D is perhaps TRBD1 (5 bases). The germline gives CDR1 MNHEY, CDR2 SMNVEV (reference sequence). Between the trimmed V and J ends, which lost 1 base and 3 bases, there was a span of 12 bases. This CDR3 region has 15 residues. The CDR3 is CASSLYKTGYYGYTF. The CDR3 DNA sequence: TGTGCCAGCAGTTTATATAAAACAGGATACTATGGCTACACCTTC.

This clonotype appeared a few times. This sequence joins TRBV7-8 and TRBJ2-1; a weak D match, TRBD2 (6 bases). The germline V gene has CDR1 SGHVS and CDR2 FQNEAQ. The ends were cut back, 1 base at V and 6 bases at J, with 16 bases in the middle. The CDR3 consists of 16 residues. CDR3 region: CASSLVDYLGFNEQFF. The CDR3 nucleotides read TGTGCCAGCAGCTTAGTGGACTATCTTGGGTTCAATGAGCAGTTCTTC.

This clonotype was found many times. The chain uses TRBV6-1 and TRBJ2-5, with D possibly being TRBD1 (5 bases). V lost 4 bases to trimming and J lost 2 bases, with 11 bases between them. CDR3 length equals 14 residues. Looked up from germline, CDR1 is MNHNS and CDR2 is SASEGT. The CDR3 here is CASSVSGIQETQYF. In DNA, the CDR3 is TGTGCCAGCAGTGTTTCAGGGATTCAAGAGACCCAGTACTTC.

The table lists this clonotype with a few counts. The chain uses TRBV27 and TRBJ2-7, with TRBD1 matching 10 bases. CDR3 length equals 15 residues. V was clipped by 5 bases and J by 6 bases; unmatched bases: 10. CDR1 is MNHEY, CDR2 SMNVEV, per germline (reference sequence). In DNA form, the CDR3 reads TGTGCCAGCAGTCCAAGACAGGGGGCGGTCTCCGAGCAGTACGTC. Translated, it gives CASSPRQGAVSEQYV.

In this sample, this clonotype turned up a few times. The gene calls are TRBV20-1 and TRBJ2-5; D is perhaps TRBD2 (5 bases). The V end lost 0 bases, the J end lost 2 bases, and 7 bases lay between the germline ends. Germline V lookup: CDR1 DFQATT, CDR2 SNEGSKA (reference sequence). The CDR3 sequence is 13 residues long. The CDR3 DNA reads TGCAGTGCTAGAGATGGGGAGCAAGAGACCCAGTACTTC. Translating gives CSARDGEQETQYF.

This clonotype has more than one count but fewer than ten. DNA of the CDR3: TGTGCCAGCAGGAGGACAGGGAAGACCGGGGAGCTGTTTTTT. Translated: CASRRTGKTGELFF. The genes are TRBV12-3 or TRBV12-4 and TRBJ2-2; 8 nucleotides line up with TRBD1. CDR3 size: 14 residues. V shed 6 bases, J shed 5 bases, and the junction held 5 bases outside the gene matches.

This clonotype was found a few times. The V and J genes are TRBV15 and TRBJ2-5; 10 nucleotides match TRBD2. Germline CDR1 LNHNV, CDR2 YYDKDF (reference sequence). Trimming removed 0 bases from V and 5 bases from J; junction bases left unmatched: 6. The CDR3 is 16 amino acids. This CDR3 is CATSRDQRGGRETQYF. CDR3 coding DNA: TGTGCCACCAGCAGAGACCAGCGGGGGGGTCGGGAGACCCAGTACTTC.

CDR3 sequence: CASSVGQGLGTEAFF. In nucleotides, the CDR3 is TGTGCCAGCAGCGTCGGACAGGGGCTGGGCACTGAAGCTTTCTTT. V is TRBV7-9 and J is TRBJ1-1; the match to TRBD1 covers 9 bases. This CDR3 is built from 15 residues. Losses at the gene ends were 5 bases for V and 4 bases for J; bases not matched to a gene: 8. Germline-derived CDR1 and CDR2 are SEHNR and FQNEAQ (reference sequence).

The sample holds a few counts of this clonotype. CDR3 in DNA: TGTGCCAGCAGCTTAACCCATAGACTAGCGGGCGAGCTAGGCACCGGGGAGCTGTTTTTT. Residues: CASSLTHRLAGELGTGELFF. The V gene is TRBV7-3, the J gene TRBJ2-2; 10 bases match TRBD2. The germline CDR1 and CDR2 sequences are SGHTA and FQGTGA. V lost 0 bases, J lost 4 bases, and 14 bases stayed unmatched. CDR3 length: 20 amino acids.

The CDR3 DNA is TGTGCCAGCAGTGTTGCTATCTACGAGCAGTACGTC. Amino acid sequence: CASSVAIYEQYV. This sequence joins TRBV6-1 and TRBJ2-7; D gene unclear. The CDR3 is 12 amino acids. Germline V lookup: CDR1 MNHNS, CDR2 SASEGT. Between the trimmed V and J ends, which lost 4 bases and 3 bases, there was a span of 7 bases.

The V and J genes are TRBV19 and TRBJ2-3, with D perhaps matching TRBD1 (5 bases). From germline, CDR1 is LNHDA and CDR2 SQIVND (reference sequence). V was shortened by 5 bases and J by 2 bases, with 14 bases between the two germline ends. The CDR3 consists of 15 residues. Here the CDR3 DNA reads TGTGCCAGTAGTCTGGGGAAGGGGATCACAGATACGCAGTATTTT. This gives the protein CASSLGKGITDTQYF.

DNA of the CDR3: TGTGCCAGCACCCGGGACAGTTGGAGCTCCTACAATGAGCAGTTCTTC. Translating it yields CASTRDSWSSYNEQFF. V is TRBV2 and J is TRBJ2-1; 7 bases are a match to TRBD1. The CDR3 is 16 amino acids. V lost 7 bases to trimming and J lost 0 bases; unmatched junction nucleotides: 9. Germline values: CDR1 SNHLY, CDR2 FYNNEI.

This clonotype was counted only a few times. The CDR3 DNA reads TGCGCCAGCAGCCAAGCCCAGCGGGGAGGTTGGTACGAGCAGTACTTC. Amino acids: CASSQAQRGGWYEQYF. The V and J genes are TRBV4-1 and TRBJ2-7, with TRBD2 identical over 7 bases. The germline V gene encodes CDR1 MGHRA and CDR2 YSYEKL. The CDR3 spans 16 residues. V lost 1 base and J lost 4; bases outside the gene matches: 10.

The chain uses TRBV6-1 and TRBJ1-1, with D maybe TRBD1 (6 bases). The V end was cut by 7 bases, the J end by 3 bases, with 15 bases between. Per germline, CDR1 MNHNS and CDR2 SASEGT. This CDR3 comprises 14 residues. In DNA form, the CDR3 reads TGTGCCAGCACCCCCACAGGGAGGGACACTGAAGCTTTCTTT. This translates into CASTPTGRDTEAFF.

This clonotype turned up a few times. The V and J genes are TRBV20-1 and TRBJ2-5; D possibly matches TRBD1 or TRBD2 (5 bases each). The CDR3 runs 16 residues. Germline lookup yields CDR1 DFQATT and CDR2 SNEGSKA (reference sequence). The ends were cut back, 4 bases at V and 2 bases at J, with 20 bases in the middle. The CDR3 nucleotides read TGCAGTGCTAATTTCGGCCCCGGGACGATACAAGAGACCCAGTACTTC. It specifies CSANFGPGTIQETQYF.

This clonotype showed up just a few times. V is TRBV5-1 and J is TRBJ1-1, with 10 bases aligning to TRBD1. Germline V CDR1 and CDR2: SGHRS, YFSETQ. There are 13 residues in the CDR3. Trimming cost V 3 bases and J 8 bases; bases outside gene matches: 4. CDR3 sequence (DNA): TGCGCCAGCAGCTCCTTGGACAGGGGGGAAGCTTTCTTT. Translating gives CASSSLDRGEAFF.

The chain has TRBV5-1 and TRBJ2-4; 14 bases agree with TRBD2. Trimming removed 4 bases from V and 2 bases from J; junction bases left unmatched: 8. Per germline, CDR1 SGHRS and CDR2 YFSETQ. The CDR3 loop spans 18 amino acids. CDR3 in amino acids: CASSPTSGRAGSKNIQYF. The CDR3 region has the DNA TGCGCCAGCAGCCCGACTAGCGGGAGGGCCGGTTCCAAAAACATTCAGTACTTC.

V and J are TRBV20-1 and TRBJ2-1; 9 bases fit TRBD2. The junction had 4 bases not matched to a gene; V was cut back by 7 bases and J by 3 bases. The CDR3 loop spans 13 amino acids. Germline values: CDR1 DFQATT, CDR2 SNEGSKA (reference sequence). CDR3 coding DNA: TGCAGTGGAGTGACTAGCGGCTACAATGAGCAGTTCTTC. It codes for CSGVTSGYNEQFF.

This rearrangement joins TRBV7-8 to TRBJ2-3; no clear D. Germline V gives CDR1 SGHVS, CDR2 FQNEAQ. V was trimmed by 5 bases and J by 6 bases, leaving 9 bases between them. The CDR3 is 12 residues long. The CDR3 reads CASSLPDDTQYF. In DNA, the CDR3 is TGTGCCAGCAGCCTCCCGGATGATACGCAGTATTTT.

This clonotype was recorded a few times. The rearrangement joins TRBV29-1 to TRBJ2-2, with no clear D. CDR1 is SQVTM and CDR2 is ANQGSEA in the germline V gene. The CDR3 spans 12 residues. V was trimmed by 5 bases and J by 1 base, leaving 5 bases between them. The CDR3 DNA is TGCAGCGTTTCGAAGAACACCGGGGAGCTGTTTTTT. Encoded protein: CSVSKNTGELFF.

This chain links TRBV6-5 with TRBJ1-2; 8 bases fit TRBD1. There are 14 residues in the CDR3. In germline, CDR1 is MNHEY, CDR2 SVGAGI. V gave up 0 bases and J gave up 8 bases; unmatched junction bases: 5. The CDR3 is CASSYSQGAGGYTF. The CDR3 DNA reads TGTGCCAGCAGTTACTCCCAGGGGGCGGGAGGCTACACCTTC.

This chain connects TRBV20-1 to TRBJ2-5; 14 positions agree with TRBD2. Per the germline V gene, CDR1 is DFQATT and CDR2 is SNEGSKA (reference sequence). This CDR3 comprises 15 residues. The V gene end was trimmed by 5 bases and the J gene end by 4 bases; junction bases not matched to a gene: 6. CDR3 region: CSAAWGLAGAETQYF. CDR3 nucleotide sequence: TGCAGTGCTGCTTGGGGACTAGCGGGAGCAGAGACCCAGTACTTC.

This clonotype was seen a few times. The CDR3 spells CASSFWTGGYGYTF. DNA of the CDR3: TGTGCCAGCAGTTTCTGGACAGGGGGCTATGGCTACACCTTC. The chain combines TRBV28 with TRBJ1-2; 10 bases align to TRBD1. Trimming took 3 bases from V and 4 from J; bases not matched to a gene: 2. There are 14 residues in the CDR3. Per the germline V gene, CDR1 is MDHEN and CDR2 is SYDVKM.

This clonotype was detected many times. The rearrangement links TRBV12-3 or TRBV12-4 to TRBJ2-3; maybe TRBD2 (6 bases). Trimming left V 6 bases short and J 14 bases short, with 21 bases between. CDR3 length: 13 residues. The CDR3 loop reads CASSPDGGPRLYF. The DNA of the CDR3 is TGTGCCAGCAGCCCTGACGGGGGACCGCGGCTGTATTTT.

This clonotype was seen only a few times. V gene TRBV11-1 combines with J gene TRBJ1-4; the match to TRBD1 covers 7 bases. Germline V gene data show CDR1 as SGHAT and CDR2 as FQDESV (reference sequence). Losses at the gene ends were 3 bases for V and 3 bases for J; bases not matched to a gene: 13. This CDR3 region has 18 residues. The CDR3 spells CASSFGAGGNGSNEKLFF. DNA for the CDR3: TGTGCCAGCAGCTTCGGGGCAGGGGGTAATGGATCTAATGAAAAACTGTTTTTT.

This clonotype was seen a single time. This chain joins TRBV12-3 or TRBV12-4 and TRBJ2-7, with 7 bases fitting TRBD2. The CDR3 covers 16 residues. The junction had 11 bases not matched to a gene; V was cut back by 5 bases and J by 1 base. The CDR3 here is CASSKGLVVRSYEQYF. The CDR3, as DNA: TGTGCCAGCAGTAAAGGACTAGTGGTAAGGTCCTACGAGCAGTACTTC.

The chain is built from TRBV7-6 and TRBJ2-5; no clear D gene. V was trimmed by 1 base and J by 5 bases, leaving 11 bases between them. Per the germline V gene, CDR1 is SGHVS and CDR2 is FNYEAQ. The length of the CDR3 is 14 residues. CDR3 region: CASSLEFATETQYF. Here the CDR3 DNA reads TGTGCCAGCAGCTTAGAATTCGCGACGGAGACCCAGTACTTC.

Concerning this clonotype: One end of the junction is discordant with germline, which a read error may explain. This chain joins TRBV12-3 or TRBV12-4 and TRBJ2-1, with 9 bases fitting TRBD2. This CDR3 comprises 15 residues. CDR3 sequence reads: CASSVAGAGHNEQFF. The DNA of the CDR3 is TGTGCCAGCAGTGTAGCGGGGGCCGGCCACAATGAGCAGTTCTTC.